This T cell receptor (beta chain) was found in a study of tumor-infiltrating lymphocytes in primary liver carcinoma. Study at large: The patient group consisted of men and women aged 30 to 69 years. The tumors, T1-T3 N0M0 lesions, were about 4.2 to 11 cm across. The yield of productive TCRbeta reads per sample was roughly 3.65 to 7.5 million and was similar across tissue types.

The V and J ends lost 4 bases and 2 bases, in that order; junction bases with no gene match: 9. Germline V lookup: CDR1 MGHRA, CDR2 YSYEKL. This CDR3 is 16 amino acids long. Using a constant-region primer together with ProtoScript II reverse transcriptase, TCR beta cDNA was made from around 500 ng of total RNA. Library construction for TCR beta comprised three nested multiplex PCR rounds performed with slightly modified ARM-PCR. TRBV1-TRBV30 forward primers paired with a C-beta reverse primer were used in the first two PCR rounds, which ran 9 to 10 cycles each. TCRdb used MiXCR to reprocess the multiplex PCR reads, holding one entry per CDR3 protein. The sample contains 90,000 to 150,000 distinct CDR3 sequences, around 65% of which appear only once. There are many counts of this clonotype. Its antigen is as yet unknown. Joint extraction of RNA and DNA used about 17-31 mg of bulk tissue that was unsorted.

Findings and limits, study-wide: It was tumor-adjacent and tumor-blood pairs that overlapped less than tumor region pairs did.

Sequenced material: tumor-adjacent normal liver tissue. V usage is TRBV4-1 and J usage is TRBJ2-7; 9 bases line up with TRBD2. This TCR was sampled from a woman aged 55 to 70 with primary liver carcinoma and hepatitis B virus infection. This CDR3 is CASSLAGAGKTYEQYF. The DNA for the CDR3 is TGCGCCAGCAGCCTAGCGGGGGCAGGGAAAACCTACGAGCAGTACTTC.